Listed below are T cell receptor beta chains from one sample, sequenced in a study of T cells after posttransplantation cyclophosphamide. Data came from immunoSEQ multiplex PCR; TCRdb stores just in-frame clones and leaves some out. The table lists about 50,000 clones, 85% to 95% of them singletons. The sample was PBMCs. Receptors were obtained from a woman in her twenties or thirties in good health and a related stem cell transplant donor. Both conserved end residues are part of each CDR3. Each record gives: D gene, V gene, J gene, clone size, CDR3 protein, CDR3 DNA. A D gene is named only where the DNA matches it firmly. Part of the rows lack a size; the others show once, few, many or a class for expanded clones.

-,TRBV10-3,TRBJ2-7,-,CAISDRQASYEQYF,TGTGCCATCAGTGATCGACAGGCCTCCTACGAGCAGTACTTC
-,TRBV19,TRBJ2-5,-,CASSISGVQETQYF,TGTGCCAGTAGTATCTCGGGGGTCCAAGAGACCCAGTACTTC
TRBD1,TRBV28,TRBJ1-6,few,CASRYTGDSGSPLHF,TGTGCCAGCAGGTACACAGGGGATAGCGGTTCACCCCTCCACTTT
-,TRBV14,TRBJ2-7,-,CASSQVGGLEQYF,TGTGCCAGCAGCCAAGTAGGGGGTCTCGAGCAGTACTTC
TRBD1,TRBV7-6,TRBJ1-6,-,CASSLAGTVSALHF,TGTGCCAGCAGCTTAGCCGGGACAGTTTCGGCCCTCCACTTT
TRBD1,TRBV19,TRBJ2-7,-,CASSTGTVYEQYF,TGTGCCAGTAGTACCGGGACAGTCTACGAGCAGTACTTC
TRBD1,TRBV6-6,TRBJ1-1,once,CASSPGTGRGTEAFF,TGTGCCAGCAGCCCCGGGACAGGCCGGGGCACTGAAGCTTTCTTT
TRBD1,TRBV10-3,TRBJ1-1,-,CAIHGAGGIPPNTEAFF,TGTGCCATCCATGGGGCAGGGGGCATCCCCCCGAACACTGAAGCTTTCTTT
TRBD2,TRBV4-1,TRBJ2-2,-,CASSQVLVLAGTGELFF,TGCGCCAGCAGCCAAGTGCTCGTCCTAGCGGGGACCGGGGAGCTGTTTTTT
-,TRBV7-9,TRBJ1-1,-,CASSRPGETEAFF,TGTGCCAGCAGCCGACCGGGGGAAACTGAAGCTTTCTTT
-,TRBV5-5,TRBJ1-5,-,CASSLGGPNNQPQHF,TGTGCCAGCAGCTTGGGGGGGCCGAACAATCAGCCCCAGCATTTT
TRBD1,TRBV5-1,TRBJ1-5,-,CASSLAGGRQPQHF,TGCGCCAGCAGCTTGGCAGGGGGTCGGCAGCCCCAGCATTTT
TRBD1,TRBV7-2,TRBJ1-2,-,CASSLNTGVAGYTF,TGTGCCAGCAGCTTAAATACAGGGGTTGCTGGCTACACCTTC
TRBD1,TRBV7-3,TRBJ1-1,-,CASSLSTGASEAFF,TGTGCCAGCAGCTTGTCTACAGGGGCGTCTGAAGCTTTCTTT
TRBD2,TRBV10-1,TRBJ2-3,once,CASSESLFKGLAGHTDTQYF,TGCGCCAGCAGTGAGTCATTATTTAAGGGACTAGCGGGCCACACAGATACGCAGTATTTT
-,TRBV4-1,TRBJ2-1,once,CASSPLGIPYNEQFF,TGCGCCAGCAGCCCTCTAGGTATACCGTACAATGAGCAGTTCTTC
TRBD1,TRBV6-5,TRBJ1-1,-,CASRFRDSEAFF,TGTGCCAGCAGGTTCCGGGACAGTGAAGCCTTCTTT
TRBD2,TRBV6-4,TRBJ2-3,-,CASTPTSGGTDTQYF,TGTGCCAGCACTCCAACTAGCGGGGGGACAGATACGCAGTATTTT
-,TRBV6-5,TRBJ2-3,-,CASKQTGSTDTQYF,TGTGCCAGCAAACAGACAGGAAGCACAGATACGCAGTATTTT
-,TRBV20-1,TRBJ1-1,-,CSATRTEAFF,TGCAGTGCTACTAGGACTGAAGCTTTCTTT
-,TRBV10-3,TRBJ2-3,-,CAISGSAGSSTDTQYF,TGTGCCATCAGTGGGTCAGCGGGTTCTAGCACAGATACGCAGTATTTT
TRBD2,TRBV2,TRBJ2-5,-,CASSEGGLADQETQYF,TGTGCCAGCAGTGAAGGGGGACTAGCGGATCAAGAGACCCAGTACTTC
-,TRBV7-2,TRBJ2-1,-,CASSLSLGRTILRNEQFF,TGTGCCAGCAGCTTAAGTTTGGGGAGGACCATCCTAAGGAATGAGCAGTTCTTC
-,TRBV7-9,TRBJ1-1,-,CASSLGGGNTEAFF,TGTGCCAGCAGCTTAGGGGGGGGGAACACTGAAGCTTTCTTT
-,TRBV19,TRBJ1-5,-,CASSMGAGVGNQPQHF,TGTGCCAGTAGTATGGGGGCAGGGGTTGGCAATCAGCCCCAGCATTTT
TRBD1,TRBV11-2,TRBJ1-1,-,CASSPGTGLNTEAFF,TGTGCCAGCAGCCCCGGGACAGGGTTGAACACTGAAGCTTTCTTT
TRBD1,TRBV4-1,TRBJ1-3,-,CASSQAQGAAGNTIYF,TGCGCCAGCAGCCAAGCGCAGGGGGCAGCTGGAAACACCATATATTTT
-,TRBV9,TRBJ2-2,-,CASSVSNTGELFF,TGTGCCAGCAGCGTCTCGAACACCGGGGAGCTGTTTTTT
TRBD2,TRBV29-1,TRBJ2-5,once,CSVASGGAGETQYF,TGCAGCGTTGCAAGCGGGGGGGCCGGGGAGACCCAGTACTTC
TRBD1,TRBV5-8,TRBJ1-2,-,CASSRPGTGNYGYTF,TGTGCCAGCAGTCGTCCCGGGACAGGGAACTATGGCTACACCTTC
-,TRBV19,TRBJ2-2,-,CASSRQGGGGTGELFF,TGTGCCAGTAGCCGTCAGGGAGGGGGAGGGACCGGGGAGCTGTTTTTT
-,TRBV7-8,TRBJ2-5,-,CASSLQGETQYF,TGTGCCAGCAGCTTACAGGGAGAGACCCAGTACTTC
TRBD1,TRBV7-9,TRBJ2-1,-,CASSLARAGGNEQFF,TGTGCCAGCAGCTTAGCCCGGGCAGGGGGCAATGAGCAGTTCTTC
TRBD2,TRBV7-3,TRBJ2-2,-,CASSPPLAGGMSTGELFF,TGTGCCAGCAGCCCCCCCCTAGCGGGGGGGATGAGCACCGGGGAGCTGTTTTTT
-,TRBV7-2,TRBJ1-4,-,CASSLGGLGEKLFF,TGTGCCAGCAGCTTAGGAGGGTTAGGTGAAAAACTGTTTTTT
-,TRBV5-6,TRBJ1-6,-,CASSASFYNSPLHF,TGTGCCAGCAGCGCGAGTTTCTATAATTCACCCCTCCACTTT
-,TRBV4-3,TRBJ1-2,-,CASSQAWTSLGYTF,TGCGCCAGCAGCCAAGCCTGGACATCCCTGGGCTACACCTTC
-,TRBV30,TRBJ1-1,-,CAWSPSTQGLEAFF,TGTGCCTGGAGTCCCAGCACGCAGGGGCTTGAAGCTTTCTTT